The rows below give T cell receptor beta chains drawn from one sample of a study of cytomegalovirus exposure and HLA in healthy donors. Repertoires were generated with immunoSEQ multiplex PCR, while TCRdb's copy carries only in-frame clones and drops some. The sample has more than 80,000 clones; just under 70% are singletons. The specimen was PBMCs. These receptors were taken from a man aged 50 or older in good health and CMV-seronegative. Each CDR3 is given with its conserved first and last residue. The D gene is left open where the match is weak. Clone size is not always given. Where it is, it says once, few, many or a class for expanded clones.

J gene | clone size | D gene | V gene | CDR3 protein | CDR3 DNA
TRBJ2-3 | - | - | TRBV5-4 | CASSFGQGTDTQYF | TGTGCCAGCAGCTTTGGGCAGGGCACAGATACGCAGTATTTT
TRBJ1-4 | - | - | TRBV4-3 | CASSQRIEGGGNEKLFF | TGCGCCAGCAGCCAACGCATTGAGGGGGGGGGAAATGAAAAACTGTTTTTT
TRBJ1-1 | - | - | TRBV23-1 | CAIVPHLAFF | TGCGCCATCGTTCCACATTTAGCTTTCTTT
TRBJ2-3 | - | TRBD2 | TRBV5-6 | CASSLYGAGGDTDTQYF | TGTGCCAGCAGCTTATATGGGGCGGGGGGAGACACAGATACGCAGTATTTT
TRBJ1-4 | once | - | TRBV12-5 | CASGDTGRGEKLFF | TGTGCTAGTGGCGACACAGGGAGAGGGGAAAAACTGTTTTTT
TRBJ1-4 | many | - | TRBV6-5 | CASSYEGRTEKLFF | TGTGCCAGCAGTTACGAGGGGAGGACTGAAAAACTGTTTTTT
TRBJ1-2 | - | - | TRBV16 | CASSHLPGPSPSYTF | TGTGCCAGCAGCCACCTTCCGGGTCCGTCACCCTCCTACACCTTC
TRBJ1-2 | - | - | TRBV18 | CASSPPTVERDGYTF | TGTGCCAGCTCACCCCCGACCGTAGAACGGGATGGCTACACCTTC
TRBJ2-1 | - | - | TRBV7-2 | CASRETGILDEQFF | TGTGCCAGCCGTGAGACAGGAATTCTCGATGAGCAGTTCTTC
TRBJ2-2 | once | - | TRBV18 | CASSPDRLSTGELFF | TGTGCCAGCTCACCCGACAGGTTATCCACCGGGGAGCTGTTTTTT